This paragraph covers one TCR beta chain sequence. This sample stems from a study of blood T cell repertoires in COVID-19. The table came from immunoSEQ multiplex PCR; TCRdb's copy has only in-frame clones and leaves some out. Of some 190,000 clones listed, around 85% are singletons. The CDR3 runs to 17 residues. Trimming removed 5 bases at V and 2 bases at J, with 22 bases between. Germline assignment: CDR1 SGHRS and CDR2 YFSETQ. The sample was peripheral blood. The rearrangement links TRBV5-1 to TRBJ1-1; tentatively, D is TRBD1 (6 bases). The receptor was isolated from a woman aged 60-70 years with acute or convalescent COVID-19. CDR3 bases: TGCGCCAGCAGGTCGACAGGATGGGGTAGTATCAACACTGAAGCTTTCTTT. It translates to CASRSTGWGSINTEAFF.